This entry lists 16 T cell receptor beta chains sequenced from one sample in a study of cytomegalovirus exposure and HLA in healthy donors. PCR employed 60 Vbeta and 13 Jbeta primers. Profiling relied on immunoSEQ multiplex PCR, and the TCRdb table lists in-frame clones only, not all of them. The sample carries roughly 120,000 clones, 77% recorded once. Source material: PBMCs. Every receptor here comes from a man between 18 and 35 years old in good health and CMV-seropositive.

The chain couples TRBV5-1 to TRBJ1-1; D is ambiguous. Trimming removed 2 bases at V and 2 bases at J, with 7 bases between. The CDR3 contains 13 residues. Germline CDR1 is SGHRS and CDR2 is YFSETQ. CDR3 region: CASSLMTNTEAFF. The CDR3 DNA sequence: TGCGCCAGCAGCTTAATGACTAACACTGAAGCTTTCTTT.

The genes are TRBV2 and TRBJ2-1, with D uncertain. V dropped 11 bases and J dropped 9 bases, with 11 bases sitting between them. The CDR3 runs to 10 residues. CDR1 and CDR2 from the germline V gene are SNHLY and FYNNEI. This CDR3 reads CALSESEQFF. In DNA form, the CDR3 reads TGTGCCCTCTCGGAGTCTGAGCAGTTCTTC.

The chain recombines TRBV5-1 with TRBJ2-5, with TRBD1 matching 10 bases. V trimming: 4 bases; J trimming: 0 bases; junction bases outside the gene matches: 9. Germline CDR1 reads SGHRS; CDR2 reads YFSETQ. The CDR3 totals 17 residues. The CDR3 DNA reads TGCGCCAGCAGCCAGCGGACAGGGGGGACTCACCAAGAGACCCAGTACTTC. Encoded protein: CASSQRTGGTHQETQYF.

The V call is TRBV2, the J call TRBJ2-5; perhaps TRBD2 as D (5 bases). The V end lost 5 bases, the J end lost 5 bases, and 6 bases lay between the germline ends. Germline CDR1 SNHLY, CDR2 FYNNEI. The CDR3 consists of 11 residues. The CDR3 is CASSRGETQYF. The CDR3 DNA reads as TGTGCCAGCAGTCGGGGTGAGACCCAGTACTTC.

The J gene is TRBJ2-7, the V gene TRBV27; tentatively, D is TRBD2 (7 bases). The CDR3 consists of 14 residues. CDR1 is MNHEY and CDR2 is SMNVEV in the germline V gene (reference sequence). V lost 1 base to trimming and J lost 2 bases, with 9 bases between them. CDR3 residues: CASSLFGGPYEQYF. The CDR3 bases are TGTGCCAGCAGTTTATTCGGGGGGCCCTACGAGCAGTACTTC.

This clone was seen only once. CDR3 loop: CASSFSPESYYGYTF. The CDR3 DNA reads as TGTGCCTCCAGTTTCTCTCCGGAGTCTTACTATGGCTACACCTTC. This chain joins TRBV6-4 and TRBJ1-2; D remains unclear. CDR3 length: 15 residues. V was shortened by 11 bases and J by 3 bases, with 22 bases between the two germline ends. Per germline, CDR1 MRHNA and CDR2 SNTAGT.

The J gene is TRBJ2-5, the V gene TRBV12-5, with D possibly TRBD1 on 6 matching bases. V was clipped by 5 bases and J by 5 bases, with 15 bases between them. Per germline, CDR1 LGHNT and CDR2 FRNRAP. The CDR3 length is 14 residues. CDR3 loop: CASGPPGGWETQYF. In nucleotides, the CDR3 is TGTGCTAGTGGTCCGCCTGGGGGCTGGGAGACCCAGTACTTC.

The chain couples TRBV29-1 to TRBJ2-7; 8 bases align to TRBD1. Unmatched junction bases numbered 6, after V lost 3 bases and J lost 5 bases. The germline V gene encodes CDR1 SQVTM and CDR2 ANQGSEA. The CDR3 extends over 13 amino acids. The DNA for the CDR3 is TGCAGCGTTGAGGGGGAACAGGGGGACGAGCAGTACTTC. It translates to CSVEGEQGDEQYF.

The chain is built from TRBV5-6 and TRBJ2-1, with no clear D. The germline V gene encodes CDR1 SGHDT and CDR2 YYEEEE. This CDR3 has 14 residues. Deletions cut 5 bases from V and 10 bases from J, with 19 bases between. The CDR3 DNA is TGTGCCAGCAGGGCGCGGCTGATCGGTGGCGAGCAGTTCTTC. Protein sequence: CASRARLIGGEQFF.

This rearrangement joins TRBV20-1 to TRBJ1-1; D gene ambiguous. CDR3 length: 11 residues. V was clipped by 5 bases and J by 9 bases, with 13 bases between them. Germline CDR1 and CDR2: DFQATT and SNEGSKA (reference sequence). CDR3: CSAPYSGQAFF. The CDR3 DNA sequence: TGCAGTGCTCCTTACAGCGGTCAAGCTTTCTTT.

This rearrangement joins TRBV28 to TRBJ2-2, with 15 bases lining up with TRBD2. V trimming: 6 bases; J trimming: 3 bases; junction bases outside the gene matches: 5. This CDR3 has 17 amino acids. Germline V gene sequence: CDR1 MDHEN, CDR2 SYDVKM. In nucleotides, the CDR3 is TGTGCCAGCAGAAGTGGGACTAGCGGGGGGCACACCGGGGAGCTGTTTTTT. Translation: CASRSGTSGGHTGELFF.

The table lists this clone with a count of one. The chain couples TRBV10-3 to TRBJ2-1, with TRBD2 matching 13 bases. V shed 2 bases, J shed 7 bases, and the junction held 5 bases outside the gene matches. Looked up from germline, CDR1 is ENHRY and CDR2 is SYGVKD. The CDR3 length is 16 residues. CDR3 sequence (DNA): TGTGCCATCAGTGAGCCCGGACTAGCGGGGGCGAATGAGCAGTTCTTC. Its protein is CAISEPGLAGANEQFF.

V usage is TRBV25-1 and J usage is TRBJ2-5, with 10 nucleotides matching TRBD1. With V trimmed by 4 bases and J by 4 bases, 3 bases remained unmatched. Germline assignment: CDR1 MGHDK and CDR2 SYGVNS. The CDR3 contains 14 residues. CDR3 loop: CASSGDRGPETQYF. The CDR3 coding sequence is TGTGCCAGCAGTGGAGACAGGGGGCCAGAGACCCAGTACTTC.

This chain joins TRBV2 and TRBJ2-5, with 7 bases that match TRBD1. Germline V gene data show CDR1 as SNHLY and CDR2 as FYNNEI. The CDR3 length is 12 residues. J lost 11 bases, V lost 7 bases, and 10 bases had no gene match. The CDR3 nucleotides are TGTGCCAGCATGCTACAGGGGATAGAGCAGTACTTC. Its translation: CASMLQGIEQYF.

The rearrangement uses TRBV27 and TRBJ2-7; TRBD2 matches 7 bases. The CDR3 spans 16 residues. Germline CDR1 and CDR2: MNHEY and SMNVEV (reference sequence). The trim removed 3 bases at V and 0 bases at J, leaving 8 bases unmatched. The CDR3 DNA reads TGTGCCAGCAGTTTCCGGCTAGCGGTTAGCTCCTACGAGCAGTACTTC. The encoded protein is CASSFRLAVSSYEQYF.

The gene calls are TRBV5-1 and TRBJ2-7; D unresolved. Trimming stripped 6 bases from V and 0 bases from J, with 16 bases between. Germline assignment: CDR1 SGHRS and CDR2 YFSETQ. This CDR3 is built from 15 residues. The CDR3 region is CASNPQVTLSYEQYF. The CDR3 nucleotides read TGCGCCAGCAACCCTCAGGTTACCCTCTCCTACGAGCAGTACTTC.